The 10 T cell receptor beta chains below come from one sample, sequenced in a study of chemoradiotherapy in HPV16-positive cancers. Clones were sequenced by immunoSEQ multiplex PCR, and TCRdb holds only the in-frame ones, with some missing. This table has thousands of clones, 70% to 80% appearing once. Specimen collection occurred from a patient who underwent chemoradiotherapy. Receptors originate from a human donor with HPV-associated anogenital cancer.

CDR3 DNA: TGTGCCAGCCAACAGTTAACGATGAGCAATCAGCCCCAGCATTTT. Translating gives CASQQLTMSNQPQHF. The V and J genes are TRBV2 and TRBJ1-5, with D hard to call. The CDR3 runs to 15 residues. The V end was cut by 8 bases, the J end by 1 base, with 15 bases between. Germline loops: CDR1 SNHLY, CDR2 FYNNEI. The whole variable domain, remainder taken from reference TRBV2 and TRBJ1-5, is EPEVTQTPSHQVTQMGQEVILRCVPISNHLYFYWYRQILGQKVEFLVSFYNNEISEKSEIFDDQFSVERPDGSNFTLKIRSTKLEDSAMYFCASQQLTMSNQPQHFGDGTRLSIL.

The V gene is TRBV18, the J gene TRBJ2-7; a weak D match, TRBD1 (6 bases). V dropped 1 base and J dropped 6 bases, with 13 bases sitting between them. Germline CDR1 KGHSH, CDR2 LQKENI. The CDR3 sequence is 14 residues long. DNA for the CDR3: TGTGCCAGCTCACCACAGGGGGTTGGGGGCGAGCAGTACTTC. It codes for CASSPQGVGGEQYF.

The V gene is TRBV6-5, the J gene TRBJ2-3; D remains unclear. Germline values: CDR1 MNHEY, CDR2 SVGAGI. V lost 7 bases and J lost 6, with 8 bases in between. The CDR3 is 11 amino acids. CDR3: CASILGDTQYF. The CDR3 nucleotides are TGTGCCAGCATCCTAGGGGATACGCAGTATTTT.

The chain uses TRBV7-8 and TRBJ2-1, with D maybe TRBD2 (6 bases). The germline gives CDR1 SGHVS, CDR2 FQNEAQ. Trimming cost V 3 bases and J 2 bases, with 11 bases left between them. The length of the CDR3 is 15 residues. The CDR3 loop is CASSLTSNPYNEQFF. The CDR3 nucleotides are TGTGCCAGCAGCTTGACTAGTAACCCCTACAATGAGCAGTTCTTC.

V and J are TRBV11-3 and TRBJ2-1; tentatively, D is TRBD1 or TRBD2 (5 bases each). Per the germline V gene, CDR1 is SGHNT and CDR2 is YENEEA. Trimming removed 5 bases at V and 6 bases at J, with 17 bases between. The CDR3 has 15 residues. The CDR3 reads CASSPGAIFSNEQFF. The CDR3 nucleotides read TGTGCCAGCAGCCCCGGGGCGATTTTCTCCAATGAGCAGTTCTTC. The full variable domain, with the rest looked up from reference TRBV11-3 and TRBJ2-1, is EAGVVQSPRYKIIEKKQPVAFWCNPISGHNTLYWYLQNLGQGPELLIRYENEEAVDDSQLPKDRFSAERLKGVDSTLKIQPAELGDSAVYLCASSPGAIFSNEQFFGPGTRLTVL.

This clone is large (0.1 to 1%) within its sample. V usage is TRBV25-1 and J usage is TRBJ2-5; possible D gene TRBD1, 6 bases. The CDR3 loop spans 14 amino acids. V shed 2 bases and J shed 2 bases, with 9 bases lying between them. Germline-derived CDR1 and CDR2 are MGHDK and SYGVNS. Here the CDR3 reads CASSEKGHQETQYF. CDR3 coding DNA: TGTGCCAGCAGTGAAAAGGGACATCAAGAGACCCAGTACTTC.

This clone was seen a few times. This rearrangement joins TRBV19 to TRBJ2-6; a possible D gene is TRBD1 (6 bases). Germline CDR1 and CDR2: LNHDA and SQIVND (reference sequence). V lost 4 bases, J lost 2 bases, and 24 bases lay in between. The CDR3 covers 20 residues. This CDR3 reads CASSTNPQGSSRAGANVLTF. CDR3 DNA sequence: TGTGCCAGTAGTACCAACCCACAGGGAAGCTCCAGGGCTGGGGCCAACGTCCTGACTTTC.

The V call is TRBV6-5, the J call TRBJ2-1, with TRBD2 as a possible D gene (6 bases). V shed 2 bases and J shed 8 bases, with 10 bases lying between them. The germline gives CDR1 MNHEY, CDR2 SVGAGI. The CDR3 loop spans 13 amino acids. The CDR3, as DNA: TGTGCCAGCAGTTACCGTACGGGGGATGAGCAGTTCTTC. It is translated as CASSYRTGDEQFF.

This sequence joins TRBV7-2 and TRBJ1-5; no reliable D call. Trimming left V 2 bases short and J 1 base short, with 9 bases between. Germline V gene lookup returns CDR1 SGHTA and CDR2 FQGNSA. This CDR3 comprises 15 residues. CDR3 nucleotides: TGTGCCAGCAGCTTATTGGGGAGGAGCAATCAGCCCCAGCATTTT. Translating it yields CASSLLGRSNQPQHF.

V and J are TRBV15 and TRBJ2-7; D gene unclear. CDR3 length equals 14 residues. Looked up from germline, CDR1 is LNHNV and CDR2 is YYDKDF (reference sequence). Trimming took 4 bases from V and 1 from J, leaving 11 bases between them. CDR3 protein: CATSIGIQSYEQYF. As DNA, the CDR3 is TGTGCCACCAGCATTGGGATCCAATCCTACGAGCAGTACTTC.